A selection of T cell receptor beta chains follows, all from one sample in a study of human T cells and chemical hapten exposure. TCRdb re-derived calls from the RACE reads in MiXCR, one entry per CDR3 protein. The table includes fewer than 140,000 distinct CDR3 sequences, around 10% detected once. This sample comprised whole blood, obtained in connection with sensitization to the hapten diphenylcyclopropenone (DPC). Receptors were obtained from a woman in her fifties or sixties with alopecia areata. Some clones in this sample may be carry-over from other donors' samples. Each CDR3 is given with its conserved first and last residue. A D gene is named only where the DNA matches it firmly. Size is omitted from some rows. Given values are once, few, many or a class for expanded clones.

CDR3 protein,CDR3 DNA,clone size,V gene,D gene,J gene
CASSGYRGGNSPLHF,TGTGCCAGCAGCGGTTACAGGGGAGGTAATTCACCCCTCCACTTT,many,TRBV14,TRBD1,TRBJ1-6
CASSFGGLEAFF,TGTGCCAGCAGTTTTGGTGGCCTGGAAGCTTTCTTT,many,TRBV28,.,TRBJ1-1
CASSSAGGLEETQYF,TGTGCCAGCAGCTCCGCAGGGGGCCTAGAAGAGACCCAGTACTTC,.,TRBV7-9,TRBD1,TRBJ2-5
CASSARPGSGTGELFF,TGTGCCAGCAGCGCCCGGCCGGGGAGTGGCACCGGGGAGCTGTTTTTT,many,TRBV11-2,.,TRBJ2-2
CASSWTSGTETQYF,TGCGCCAGCAGCTGGACTAGCGGGACTGAGACCCAGTACTTC,.,TRBV5-1,TRBD2,TRBJ2-5
CSAIPGQSYEQYF,TGCAGTGCTATTCCGGGACAGTCCTACGAGCAGTACTTC,few,TRBV20-1,TRBD1,TRBJ2-7
CASSVGYEQYF,TGTGCCAGCAGCGTCGGGTACGAGCAGTACTTC,many,TRBV7-9,.,TRBJ2-7
CSARIMTGGNTEAFF,TGCAGTGCTAGAATTATGACAGGGGGGAACACTGAAGCTTTCTTT,many,TRBV20-1,TRBD1,TRBJ1-1
CSVERQGVSTEAFF,TGCAGCGTTGAACGACAGGGGGTGAGCACTGAAGCTTTCTTT,.,TRBV29-1,TRBD1,TRBJ1-1
CASSLGGLAGREQYF,TGTGCCAGCAGCTTGGGGGGGCTAGCGGGACGCGAGCAGTACTTC,few,TRBV11-2,TRBD2,TRBJ2-7
CASSPLAGEVHEQFF,TGTGCCAGCAGCCCGCTAGCGGGGGAGGTCCATGAGCAGTTCTTC,few,TRBV7-6,TRBD2,TRBJ2-1
CSVTSRGTPFINYEQYF,TGCAGCGTTACATCCAGGGGGACACCCTTCATAAACTACGAGCAGTACTTC,.,TRBV29-1,TRBD1,TRBJ2-7
CASSPRQGSTNEKLFF,TGTGCCAGCTCACCCCGACAGGGATCGACTAATGAAAAACTGTTTTTT,.,TRBV18,TRBD1,TRBJ1-4
CASSLLRGKGSYNEQFF,TGTGCCAGCAGCCTCCTCAGGGGCAAGGGCTCCTACAATGAGCAGTTCTTC,few,TRBV7-9,.,TRBJ2-1
CASRYTEAFF,TGTGCCAGCAGGTACACTGAAGCTTTCTTT,few,TRBV27,.,TRBJ1-1
CASSQRTGWNSPLHF,TGTGCCAGCAGCCAACGGACAGGGTGGAATTCACCCCTCCACTTT,many,TRBV14,TRBD1,TRBJ1-6
CASSEGVGETQYF,TGTGCCAGCAGTGAGGGTGTCGGGGAGACCCAGTACTTC,few,TRBV6-1,.,TRBJ2-5
CASSTGDEQFF,TGTGCCAGCAGTACAGGGGATGAGCAGTTCTTC,.,TRBV28,TRBD1,TRBJ2-1
CATSDLDGGVPYNEQFF,TGTGCCACCAGTGATTTAGATGGGGGTGTGCCCTACAATGAGCAGTTCTTC,many,TRBV24-1,.,TRBJ2-1
CASVRPGNTIYF,TGTGCCAGCGTACGGCCGGGGAACACCATATATTTT,many,TRBV7-9,.,TRBJ1-3
CASSRQLLPYF,TGTGCCAGCAGTAGACAGCTTTTACCGTACTTC,.,TRBV28,.,TRBJ2-7
CASSLGQVSGANVLTF,TGTGCCAGCAGTTTGGGACAGGTGTCTGGGGCCAACGTCCTGACTTTC,.,TRBV27,TRBD1,TRBJ2-6
CASTPGTIDVETQYF,TGTGCCAGCACCCCCGGGACCATAGACGTTGAGACCCAGTACTTC,many,TRBV12-3/TRBV12-4,.,TRBJ2-5
CASSQDGRAKPQHF,TGTGCCAGCAGCCAAGATGGAAGGGCGAAGCCCCAGCATTTT,.,TRBV3-1,.,TRBJ1-5
CASNPEQETQYF,TGTGCCAGCAATCCGGAACAAGAGACCCAGTACTTC,many,TRBV2,.,TRBJ2-5
CASSQDGVLGQPQHF,TGCGCCAGCAGCCAAGATGGAGTATTGGGCCAGCCCCAGCATTTT,.,TRBV4-1,.,TRBJ1-5
CATTAGRARGPQHF,TGTGCCACCACCGCAGGCCGGGCGAGGGGGCCCCAGCATTTT,many,TRBV12-3/TRBV12-4,.,TRBJ1-5
CASSPPGQSFFTDTQYF,TGCGCCAGCAGCCCTCCGGGACAGTCATTTTTCACGGATACGCAGTATTTT,few,TRBV5-1,TRBD1,TRBJ2-3
CASSLRWTDEQYF,TGTGCCAGCAGTTTGCGGTGGACGGACGAGCAGTACTTC,.,TRBV28,.,TRBJ2-7
CASSFGQVNTEAFF,TGTGCCAGCAGTTTTGGGCAGGTAAACACTGAAGCTTTCTTT,many,TRBV28,.,TRBJ1-1
CSHKVIAGGNQNIQYF,TGCAGCCACAAGGTCATAGCGGGGGGCAATCAAAACATTCAGTACTTC,.,TRBV20-1,TRBD2,TRBJ2-4
CASNTGFTNYGYTF,TGTGCCAGCAACACAGGGTTCACTAACTATGGCTACACCTTC,few,TRBV6-5,.,TRBJ1-2
CASSQATNTGELFF,TGTGCCAGCAGTCAGGCAACGAACACCGGGGAGCTGTTTTTT,few,TRBV12-3/TRBV12-4,.,TRBJ2-2
CASSYPFSGANVLTF,TGTGCCAGCAGTTACCCCTTCTCTGGGGCCAACGTCCTGACTTTC,many,TRBV6-2/TRBV6-3,.,TRBJ2-6
CSAPGYGETEAFF,TGCAGTGCTCCAGGGTACGGAGAGACTGAAGCTTTCTTT,many,TRBV20-1,.,TRBJ1-1
CASSEPQLAKNIQYF,TGTGCCAGCAGTGAACCACAGCTAGCCAAAAACATTCAGTACTTC,few,TRBV6-1,.,TRBJ2-4
CASSLRLGNQPQHF,TGCGCCAGCAGCCTCCGGTTGGGGAACCAGCCCCAGCATTTT,few,TRBV4-3,.,TRBJ1-5
CAISESGQHSNQPQHF,TGTGCCATCAGTGAGTCGGGACAGCATAGCAATCAGCCCCAGCATTTT,few,TRBV10-3,TRBD1,TRBJ1-5
CASSSTKTFF,TGTGCCAGCAGTTCGACGAAAACTTTCTTT,.,TRBV28,.,TRBJ1-1
CSVELGYTF,TGCAGCGTTGAACTTGGCTACACCTTC,few,TRBV29-1,.,TRBJ1-2
CSVVTHNGAFF,TGCAGCGTGGTCACTCATAACGGAGCTTTCTTT,few,TRBV29-1,.,TRBJ1-1
CASSQGLAGKQYF,TGTGCCAGCAGCCAAGGACTAGCGGGAAAGCAGTACTTC,many,TRBV3-1,TRBD2,TRBJ2-7
CASSQVAWGEQFF,TGTGCCAGCAGCCAAGTCGCCTGGGGTGAGCAGTTCTTC,.,TRBV3-1,.,TRBJ2-1
CASSSPKNIQYF,TGTGCCAGCAGTTCCCCTAAAAACATTCAGTACTTC,.,TRBV27,.,TRBJ2-4
CASSFTDGETQYF,TGTGCCAGCAGCTTCACGGACGGGGAGACCCAGTACTTC,many,TRBV7-6,.,TRBJ2-5
CASSFLTSGGAGEQFF,TGTGCCAGCAGCTTCCTGACTAGCGGGGGGGCCGGTGAGCAGTTCTTC,few,TRBV6-2/TRBV6-3,TRBD2,TRBJ2-1
CASRVLRQPTDTQYF,TGTGCCAGCAGGGTATTGAGACAGCCCACAGATACGCAGTATTTT,few,TRBV6-1,.,TRBJ2-3
CSARDRTQYF,TGCAGTGCTAGGGATAGGACCCAGTACTTC,few,TRBV20-1,.,TRBJ2-5